Here is one T cell receptor beta chain with its context. The protocol was immunoSEQ multiplex PCR, while the TCRdb copy is restricted to in-frame clones and leaves out a portion. The repertoire holds under 95,000 clones, about 90% seen once, with about 0.43% in the top ten. The record originates from a study of technical replicates of blood from several donors. Sequenced input: T cells isolated from PBMCs. This clonotype was obtained from a human donor in good health.

The CDR3 coding sequence is TGTGCCAGCAGTCCACCATTAGCGGGAGGGGATGAGCAGTTCTTC. Protein sequence: CASSPPLAGGDEQFF. The rearrangement joins TRBV28 to TRBJ2-1; TRBD2 aligns across 11 bases. Trimming at V came to 5 bases and at J to 8 bases, leaving 8 bases not matched to a gene. CDR3 size: 15 residues. The germline V gene has CDR1 MDHEN and CDR2 SYDVKM. Full variable domain (outside the CDR3, taken from reference TRBV28 and TRBJ2-1): DVKVTQSSRYLVKRTGEKVFLECVQDMDHENMFWYRQDPGLGLRLIYFSYDVKMKEKGDIPEGYSVSREKKERFSLILESASTNQTSMYLCASSPPLAGGDEQFFGPGTRLTVL.